The present entry profiles one T cell receptor beta chain with its context. This sample was taken from a study of blood T cell repertoires in COVID-19. Study context: Sites in the United States, Italy and Spain provided acute and convalescent COVID-19 samples.

Per the original methods: Scientists estimated how many nucleated cells there were by amplifying reference gene primers. Only in-frame clones appear in the TCRdb table, and some are missing; sequencing was by immunoSEQ multiplex PCR. That table is the source of V, J and clone size, and D and trimming were worked out from the DNA. The sample has roughly 700,000 clones; about 87% are singletons. The CDR3 contains 13 residues. V gave up 4 bases and J gave up 9 bases; unmatched junction bases: 8. Germline CDR1 is SGHAT and CDR2 is FQNNGV. This chain connects TRBV11-2 to TRBJ2-7; 8 bases align to TRBD1. This receptor was taken from a woman aged 18-29 years with acute or convalescent COVID-19. The sequencing input was peripheral blood. As DNA, the CDR3 is TGTGCCAGCAGCTCCACCCCAGGACAGGGGCAGTACTTC. It yields the protein CASSSTPGQGQYF.